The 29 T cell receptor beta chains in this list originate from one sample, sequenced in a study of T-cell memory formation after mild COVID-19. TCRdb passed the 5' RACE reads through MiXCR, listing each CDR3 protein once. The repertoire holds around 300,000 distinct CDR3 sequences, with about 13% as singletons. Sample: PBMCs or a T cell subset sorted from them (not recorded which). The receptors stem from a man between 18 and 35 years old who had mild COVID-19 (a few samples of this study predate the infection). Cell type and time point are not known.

This chain's CDR3 is CATSRDRGRGATDTQYF. The CDR3 DNA reads TGTGCCACCAGCAGAGATCGGGGCAGGGGGGCAACAGATACGCAGTATTTT. The chain is built from TRBV15 and TRBJ2-3, with D possibly TRBD1 on 7 matching bases. Trimming pared 0 bases from V and 3 bases from J, leaving 16 bases between. This CDR3 is built from 17 residues. Germline-derived CDR1 and CDR2 are LNHNV and YYDKDF (reference sequence). Combining the CDR3 with reference TRBV15 and TRBJ2-3 gives the whole variable domain DAMVIQNPRYQVTQFGKPVTLSCSQTLNHNVMYWYQQKSSQAPKLLFHYYDKDFNNEADTPDNFQSRRPNTSFCFLDIRSPGLGDTAMYLCATSRDRGRGATDTQYFGPGTRLTVL.

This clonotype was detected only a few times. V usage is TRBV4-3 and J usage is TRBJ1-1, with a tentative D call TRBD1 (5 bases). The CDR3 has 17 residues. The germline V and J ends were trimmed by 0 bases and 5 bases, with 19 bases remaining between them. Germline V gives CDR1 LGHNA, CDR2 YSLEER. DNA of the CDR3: TGCGCCAGCAGCCAAGATGTCGGATCTGAGGGGATGACTGAAGCTTTCTTT. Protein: CASSQDVGSEGMTEAFF.

The CDR3 sequence: CASSRRAMNTEAFF. CDR3 sequence (DNA): TGTGCCAGCAGCCGGCGGGCGATGAACACTGAAGCTTTCTTT. The rearrangement uses TRBV4-2 and TRBJ1-1; no clear D. Germline V gene data show CDR1 as LGHNA and CDR2 as YNFKEQ. Deletions cut 4 bases from V and 0 bases from J, with 9 bases between. The CDR3 loop spans 14 amino acids.

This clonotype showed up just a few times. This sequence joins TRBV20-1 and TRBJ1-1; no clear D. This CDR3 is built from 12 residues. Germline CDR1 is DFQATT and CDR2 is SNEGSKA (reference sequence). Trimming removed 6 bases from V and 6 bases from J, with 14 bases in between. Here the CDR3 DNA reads TGCAGTGCATCTGACTTACTCCCTGAAGCTTTCTTT. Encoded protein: CSASDLLPEAFF.

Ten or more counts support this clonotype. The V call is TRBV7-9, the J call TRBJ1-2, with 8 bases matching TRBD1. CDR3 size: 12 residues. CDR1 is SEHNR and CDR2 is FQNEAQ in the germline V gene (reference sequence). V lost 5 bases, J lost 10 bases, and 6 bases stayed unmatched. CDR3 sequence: CASSDLQGVYTF. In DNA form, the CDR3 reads TGTGCCAGCAGCGACCTACAGGGGGTCTACACCTTC. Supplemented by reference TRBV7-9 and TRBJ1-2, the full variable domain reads DTGVSQNPRHKITKRGQNVTFRCDPISEHNRLYWYRQTLGQGPEFLTYFQNEAQLEKSRLLSDRFSAERPKGSFSTLEIQRTEQGDSAMYLCASSDLQGVYTFGSGTRLTVV.

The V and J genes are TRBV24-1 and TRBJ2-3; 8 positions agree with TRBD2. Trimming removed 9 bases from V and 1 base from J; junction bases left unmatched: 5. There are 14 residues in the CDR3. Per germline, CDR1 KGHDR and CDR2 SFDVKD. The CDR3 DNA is TGTGCCACCTCAAGCGGGGGCGGCACAGATACGCAGTATTTT. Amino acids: CATSSGGGTDTQYF.

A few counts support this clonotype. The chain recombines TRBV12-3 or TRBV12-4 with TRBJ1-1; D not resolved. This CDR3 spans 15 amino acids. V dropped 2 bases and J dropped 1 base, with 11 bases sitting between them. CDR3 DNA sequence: TGTGCCAGCAGTTTACCTGTACACTGGAACACTGAAGCTTTCTTT. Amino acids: CASSLPVHWNTEAFF.

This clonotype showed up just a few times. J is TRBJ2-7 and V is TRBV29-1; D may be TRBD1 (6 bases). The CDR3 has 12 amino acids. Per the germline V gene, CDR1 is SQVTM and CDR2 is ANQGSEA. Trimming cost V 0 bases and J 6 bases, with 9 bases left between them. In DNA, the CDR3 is TGCAGCGTTGAAGAACAGGGTACCGAGCAGTACTTC. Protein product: CSVEEQGTEQYF.

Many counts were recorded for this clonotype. In DNA, the CDR3 is TGCGCCAGCAGCCGGTCGACAGGACTGAACACTGAAGCTTTCTTT. Protein: CASSRSTGLNTEAFF. The gene calls are TRBV4-3 and TRBJ1-1, with a possible D match to TRBD1 (6 bases). Germline V gives CDR1 LGHNA, CDR2 YSLEER. The CDR3 extends over 15 amino acids. V lost 4 bases to trimming and J lost 0 bases, with 12 bases between them.

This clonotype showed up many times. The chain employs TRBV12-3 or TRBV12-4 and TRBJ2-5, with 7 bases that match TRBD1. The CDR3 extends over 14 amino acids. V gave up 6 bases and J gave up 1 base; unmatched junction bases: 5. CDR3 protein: CASRGTAFQETQYF. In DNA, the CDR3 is TGTGCCAGCAGGGGGACAGCCTTCCAAGAGACCCAGTACTTC.

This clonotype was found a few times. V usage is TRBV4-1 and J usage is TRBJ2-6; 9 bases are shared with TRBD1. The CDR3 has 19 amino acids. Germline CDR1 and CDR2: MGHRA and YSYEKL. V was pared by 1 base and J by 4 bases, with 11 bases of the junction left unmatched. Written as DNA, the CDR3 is TGCGCCAGCAGCCAAGCCTGGGACAGGGAGGTTCCAGGGGCCAACGTCCTGACTTTC. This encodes CASSQAWDREVPGANVLTF.

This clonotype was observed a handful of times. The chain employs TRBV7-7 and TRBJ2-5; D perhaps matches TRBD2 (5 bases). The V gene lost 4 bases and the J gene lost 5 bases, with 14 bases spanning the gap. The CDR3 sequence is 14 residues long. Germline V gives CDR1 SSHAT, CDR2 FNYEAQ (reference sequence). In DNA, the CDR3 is TGTGCCAGCAGCTGGAGCGAGGGAGCGGAGACCCAGTACTTC. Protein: CASSWSEGAETQYF.

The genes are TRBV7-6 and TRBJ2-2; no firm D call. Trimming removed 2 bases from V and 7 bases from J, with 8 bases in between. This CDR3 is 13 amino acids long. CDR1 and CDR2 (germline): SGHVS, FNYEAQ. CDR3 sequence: CASSLTKSGELFF. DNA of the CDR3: TGTGCCAGCAGCTTAACTAAGAGCGGGGAGCTGTTTTTT.

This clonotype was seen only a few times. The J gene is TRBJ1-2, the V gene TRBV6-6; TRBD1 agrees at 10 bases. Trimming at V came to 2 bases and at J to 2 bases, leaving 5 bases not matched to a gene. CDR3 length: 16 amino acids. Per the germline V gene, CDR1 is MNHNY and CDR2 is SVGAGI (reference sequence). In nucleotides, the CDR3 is TGTGCCAGCAGTTACAAGGACAGGGGGGTCAACTATGGCTACACCTTC. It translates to CASSYKDRGVNYGYTF.

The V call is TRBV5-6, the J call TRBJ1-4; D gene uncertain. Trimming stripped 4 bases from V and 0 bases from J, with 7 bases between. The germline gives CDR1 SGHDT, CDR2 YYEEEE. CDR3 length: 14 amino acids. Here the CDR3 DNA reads TGTGCCAGCAGCCGGAGGACAACTAATGAAAAACTGTTTTTT. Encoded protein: CASSRRTTNEKLFF.

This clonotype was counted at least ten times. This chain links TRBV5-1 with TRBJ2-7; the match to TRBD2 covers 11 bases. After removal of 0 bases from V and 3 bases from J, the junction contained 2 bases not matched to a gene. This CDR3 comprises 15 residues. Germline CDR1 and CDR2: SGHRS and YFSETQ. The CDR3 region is CASSLALAGGYEQYF. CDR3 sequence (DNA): TGCGCCAGCAGCTTGGCCCTAGCGGGGGGCTACGAGCAGTACTTC. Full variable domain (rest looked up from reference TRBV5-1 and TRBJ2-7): KAGVTQTPRYLIKTRGQQVTLSCSPISGHRSVSWYQQTPGQGLQFLFEYFSETQRNKGNFPGRFSGRQFSNSRSEMNVSTLELGDSALYLCASSLALAGGYEQYFGPGTRLTVT.

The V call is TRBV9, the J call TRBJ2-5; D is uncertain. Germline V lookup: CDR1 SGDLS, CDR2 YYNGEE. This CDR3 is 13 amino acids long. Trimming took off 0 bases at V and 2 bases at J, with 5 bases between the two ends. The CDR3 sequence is CASSVAGQETQYF. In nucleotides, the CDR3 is TGTGCCAGCAGCGTAGCCGGGCAAGAGACCCAGTACTTC.

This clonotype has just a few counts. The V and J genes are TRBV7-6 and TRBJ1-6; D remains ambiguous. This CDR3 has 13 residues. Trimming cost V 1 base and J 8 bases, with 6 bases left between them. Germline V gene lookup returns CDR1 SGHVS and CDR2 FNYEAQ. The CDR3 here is CASSLGSDSPLHF. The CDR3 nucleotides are TGTGCCAGCAGCTTAGGGTCAGATTCACCCCTCCACTTT.

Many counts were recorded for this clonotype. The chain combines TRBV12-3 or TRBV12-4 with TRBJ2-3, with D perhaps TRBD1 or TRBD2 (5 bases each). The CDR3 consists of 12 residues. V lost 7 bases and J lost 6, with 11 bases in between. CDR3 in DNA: TGTGCCAGCACCCTGGGGGAGGATACGCAGTATTTT. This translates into CASTLGEDTQYF.

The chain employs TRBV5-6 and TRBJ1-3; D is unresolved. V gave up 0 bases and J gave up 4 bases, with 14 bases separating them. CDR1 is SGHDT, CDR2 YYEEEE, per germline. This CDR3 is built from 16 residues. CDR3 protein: CASSLGPAGMGNTIYF. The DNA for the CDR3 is TGTGCCAGCAGCTTGGGTCCGGCAGGTATGGGAAACACCATATATTTT.

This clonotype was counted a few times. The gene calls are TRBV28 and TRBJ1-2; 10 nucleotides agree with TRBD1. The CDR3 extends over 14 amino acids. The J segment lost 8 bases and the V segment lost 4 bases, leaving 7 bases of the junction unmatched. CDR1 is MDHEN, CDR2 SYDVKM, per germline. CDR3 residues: CASSSGTGVIGYTF. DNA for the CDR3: TGTGCCAGCAGTTCCGGGACAGGGGTTATAGGCTACACCTTC.

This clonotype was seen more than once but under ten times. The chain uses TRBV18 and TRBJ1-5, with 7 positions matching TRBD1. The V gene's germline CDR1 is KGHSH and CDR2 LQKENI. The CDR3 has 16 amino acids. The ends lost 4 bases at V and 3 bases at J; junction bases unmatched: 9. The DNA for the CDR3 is TGTGCCAGCTCACAGGGGGCGGGTGCAATCAATCAGCCCCAGCATTTT. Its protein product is CASSQGAGAINQPQHF. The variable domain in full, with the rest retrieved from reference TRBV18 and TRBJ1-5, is NAGVMQNPRHLVRRRGQEARLRCSPMKGHSHVYWYRQLPEEGLKFMVYLQKENIIDESGMPKERFSAEFPKEGPSILRIQQVVRGDSAAYFCASSQGAGAINQPQHFGDGTRLSIL.

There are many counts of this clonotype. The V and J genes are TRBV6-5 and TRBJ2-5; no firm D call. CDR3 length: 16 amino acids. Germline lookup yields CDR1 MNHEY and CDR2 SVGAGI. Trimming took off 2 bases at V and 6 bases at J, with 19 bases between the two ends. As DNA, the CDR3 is TGTGCCAGCAGTTACCGCTCCAATCGGCTGGGGAAGACCCAGTACTTC. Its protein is CASSYRSNRLGKTQYF.

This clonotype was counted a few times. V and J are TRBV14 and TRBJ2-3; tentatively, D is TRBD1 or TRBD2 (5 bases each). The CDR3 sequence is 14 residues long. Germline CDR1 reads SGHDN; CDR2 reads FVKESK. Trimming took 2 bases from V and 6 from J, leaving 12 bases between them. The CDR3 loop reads CASSQQGPWDTQYF. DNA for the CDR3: TGTGCCAGCAGCCAACAGGGACCCTGGGATACGCAGTATTTT.

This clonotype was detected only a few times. The CDR3 reads CASSLKVQETQYF. The CDR3 DNA is TGTGCCAGCAGCTTGAAAGTACAAGAGACCCAGTACTTC. The chain is built from TRBV5-6 and TRBJ2-5, with D unclear. Trimming took off 1 base at V and 2 bases at J, with 6 bases between the two ends. Germline CDR1 and CDR2: SGHDT and YYEEEE. This CDR3 region has 13 residues.

CDR3 bases: TGTGCCAGCAGCGACCCCAGGGCCCAAGAGACCCAGTACTTC. It specifies CASSDPRAQETQYF. The chain couples TRBV5-4 to TRBJ2-5; D perhaps matches TRBD1 (5 bases). The CDR3 consists of 14 residues. Trimming pared 4 bases from V and 1 base from J, leaving 11 bases between. CDR1 and CDR2 (germline): SGHNT, YYREEE (reference sequence). Drawing the rest from reference TRBV5-4 and TRBJ2-5, the complete variable domain is ETGVTQSPTHLIKTRGQQVTLRCSSQSGHNTVSWYQQALGQGPQFIFQYYREEENGRGNFPPRFSGLQFPNYSSELNVNALELDDSALYLCASSDPRAQETQYFGPGTRLLVL.

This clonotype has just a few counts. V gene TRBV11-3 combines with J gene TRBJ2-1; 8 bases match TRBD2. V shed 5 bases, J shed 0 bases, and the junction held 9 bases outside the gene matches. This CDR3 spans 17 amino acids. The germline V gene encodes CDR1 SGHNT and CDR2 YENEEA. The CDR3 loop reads CASSRGGPSSSYNEQFF. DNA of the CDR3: TGTGCCAGCAGCCGGGGGGGCCCATCCAGCTCCTACAATGAGCAGTTCTTC. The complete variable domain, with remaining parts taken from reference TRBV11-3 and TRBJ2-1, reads EAGVVQSPRYKIIEKKQPVAFWCNPISGHNTLYWYLQNLGQGPELLIRYENEEAVDDSQLPKDRFSAERLKGVDSTLKIQPAELGDSAVYLCASSRGGPSSSYNEQFFGPGTRLTVL.

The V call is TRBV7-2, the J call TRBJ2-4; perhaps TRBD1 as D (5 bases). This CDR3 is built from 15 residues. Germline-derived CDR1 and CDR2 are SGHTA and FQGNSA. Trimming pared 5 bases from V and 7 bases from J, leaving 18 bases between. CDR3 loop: CASSLSWGQENIQYF. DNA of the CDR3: TGTGCCAGCAGCCTAAGCTGGGGCCAAGAGAACATTCAGTACTTC. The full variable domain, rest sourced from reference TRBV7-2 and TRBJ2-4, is GAGVSQSPSNKVTEKGKDVELRCDPISGHTALYWYRQSLGQGLEFLIYFQGNSAPDKSGLPSDRFSAERTGGSVSTLTIQRTQQEDSAVYLCASSLSWGQENIQYFGAGTRLSVL.

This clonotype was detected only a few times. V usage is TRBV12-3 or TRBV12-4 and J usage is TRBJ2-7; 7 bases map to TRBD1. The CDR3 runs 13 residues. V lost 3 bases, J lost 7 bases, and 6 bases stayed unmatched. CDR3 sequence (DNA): TGTGCCAGCAGTTTTACAGGGGTAGGAGAGCAGTACTTC. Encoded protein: CASSFTGVGEQYF.